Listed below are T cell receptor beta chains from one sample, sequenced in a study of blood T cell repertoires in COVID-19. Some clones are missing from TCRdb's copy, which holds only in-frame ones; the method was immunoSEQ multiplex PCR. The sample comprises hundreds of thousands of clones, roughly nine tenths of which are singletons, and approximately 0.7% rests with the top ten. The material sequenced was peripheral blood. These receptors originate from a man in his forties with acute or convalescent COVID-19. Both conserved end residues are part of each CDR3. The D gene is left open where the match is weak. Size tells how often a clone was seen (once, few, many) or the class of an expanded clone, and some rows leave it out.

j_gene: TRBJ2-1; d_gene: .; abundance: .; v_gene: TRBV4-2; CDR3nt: TGTGCCAGCAGTGAAGAACCGGGACACAGTATTTACAATGAGCAGTTCTTC; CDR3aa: CASSEEPGHSIYNEQFF
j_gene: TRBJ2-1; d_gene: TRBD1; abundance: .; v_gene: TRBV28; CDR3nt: TGTGCCAGCAGGCCGGGACAGGGGGCCGCGGTAAAGCAGTTCTTC; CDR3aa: CASRPGQGAAVKQFF
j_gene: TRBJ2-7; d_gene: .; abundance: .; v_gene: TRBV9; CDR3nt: TGTGCCAGCAGCCCCCGACTAGTTTCCTTCTACGAGCAGTACTTC; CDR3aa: CASSPRLVSFYEQYF
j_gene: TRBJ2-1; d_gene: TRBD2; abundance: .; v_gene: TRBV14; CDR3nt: TGTGCCAGCAGTCGACTAGCGGGAGTGGTGTGGGAGCAGTTCTTC; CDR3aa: CASSRLAGVVWEQFF
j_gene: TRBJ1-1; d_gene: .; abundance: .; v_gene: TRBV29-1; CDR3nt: TGCAGCGGGGGACTTCGGGCTGAAGCTTTCTTT; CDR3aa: CSGGLRAEAFF
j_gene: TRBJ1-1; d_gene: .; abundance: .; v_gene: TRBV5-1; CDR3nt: TGCGCCAGCAGCTTGGCGGAGGGAGGAGCTTTCTTT; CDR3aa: CASSLAEGGAFF
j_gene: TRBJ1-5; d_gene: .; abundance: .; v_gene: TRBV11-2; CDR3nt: TGTGCCAGCAGCTTAGAGGGGGACTATTGGCCCCAGCATTTT; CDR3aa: CASSLEGDYWPQHF
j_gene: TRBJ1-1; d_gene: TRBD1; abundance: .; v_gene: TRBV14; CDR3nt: TGTGCCAGCAGCCTACCTGGGACAGGGCCTGAAGCTTTCTTT; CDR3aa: CASSLPGTGPEAFF
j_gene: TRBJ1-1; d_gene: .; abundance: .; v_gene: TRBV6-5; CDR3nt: TGTGCCAGCAGTTACTCGCCGGGGATGAACACTGAAGCTTTCTTT; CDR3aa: CASSYSPGMNTEAFF
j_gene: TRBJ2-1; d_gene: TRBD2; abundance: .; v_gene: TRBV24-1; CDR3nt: TGTGCCACCAGTGATTTCGAGCGGGGTGACTACAATGAGCAGTTCTTC; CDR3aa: CATSDFERGDYNEQFF
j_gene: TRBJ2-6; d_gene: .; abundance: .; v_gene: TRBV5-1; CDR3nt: TGCGCCAGCAGCTTGTGGGGGCCTGGGGCCAACGTCCTGACTTTC; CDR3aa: CASSLWGPGANVLTF
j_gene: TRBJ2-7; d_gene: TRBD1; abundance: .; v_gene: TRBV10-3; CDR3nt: TGTGCCATCACCCGGGACAGTCGCTCCTACGAGCAGTACTTC; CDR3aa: CAITRDSRSYEQYF
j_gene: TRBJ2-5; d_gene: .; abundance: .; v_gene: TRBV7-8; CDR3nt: TGTGCCAGCAGCTTAGGGCGACAGATCCAAGAGACCCAGTACTTC; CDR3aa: CASSLGRQIQETQYF
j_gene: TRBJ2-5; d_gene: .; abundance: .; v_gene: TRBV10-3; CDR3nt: TGTGCCATCAGTGAGTCGTTAGGCCCCCCGGGGGAGACCCAGTACTTC; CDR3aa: CAISESLGPPGETQYF
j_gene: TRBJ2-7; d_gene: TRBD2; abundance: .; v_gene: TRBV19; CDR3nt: TGTGCCAGTACTAGCGGGAGAGGCCCCCCCTACGAGCAGTACTTC; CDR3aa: CASTSGRGPPYEQYF
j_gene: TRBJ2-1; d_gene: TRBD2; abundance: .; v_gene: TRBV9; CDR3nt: TGTGCCAGCAGCCCACCACTAGCGGGAGGCCTCAATGAGCAGTTCTTC; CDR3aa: CASSPPLAGGLNEQFF
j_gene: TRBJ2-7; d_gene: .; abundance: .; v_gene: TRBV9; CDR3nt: TGTGCCAGCAACCCCACGGACAGCTCCTACGAGCAGTACTTC; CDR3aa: CASNPTDSSYEQYF
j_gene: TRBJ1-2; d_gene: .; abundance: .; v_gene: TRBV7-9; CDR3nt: TGTGCCAGCAGCTTAGATCGAGCCCACTATGGCTACACCTTC; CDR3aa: CASSLDRAHYGYTF
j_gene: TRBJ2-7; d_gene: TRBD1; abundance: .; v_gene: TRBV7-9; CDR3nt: TGTGCCAGCACCTCCGGGACAGGTAGCTCCTACGAGCAGTACTTC; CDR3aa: CASTSGTGSSYEQYF
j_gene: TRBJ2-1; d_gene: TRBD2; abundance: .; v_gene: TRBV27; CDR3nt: TGTGCCAGCAGTCTACCTGCTAGCGGGTTTGGTGAGCAGTTCTTC; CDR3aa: CASSLPASGFGEQFF
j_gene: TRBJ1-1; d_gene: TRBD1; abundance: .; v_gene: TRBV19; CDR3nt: TGTGCCAGTAAATTGACAGGGTTGAACACTGAAGCTTTCTTT; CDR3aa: CASKLTGLNTEAFF
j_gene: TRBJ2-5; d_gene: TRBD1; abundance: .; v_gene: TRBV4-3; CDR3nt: TGCGCCAGCAGCCCTCGACCGGGACAGGAGCAAGAGACCCAGTACTTC; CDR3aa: CASSPRPGQEQETQYF
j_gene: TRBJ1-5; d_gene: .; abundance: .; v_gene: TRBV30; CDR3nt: TGTGCCTGGACGGCCAGGGGTATGGGACAGCCCCAGCATTTT; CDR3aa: CAWTARGMGQPQHF
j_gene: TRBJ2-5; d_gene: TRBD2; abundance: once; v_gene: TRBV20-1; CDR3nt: TGCAGTGCTAGTCTGTCGCTACTCGGGGGGGGAGAGACCCAGTACTTC; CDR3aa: CSASLSLLGGGETQYF
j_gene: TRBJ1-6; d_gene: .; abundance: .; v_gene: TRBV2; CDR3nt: TGTGCCAGCACAGCCCATCTGGCAGGGGAGAATTCACCCCTCCACTTT; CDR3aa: CASTAHLAGENSPLHF
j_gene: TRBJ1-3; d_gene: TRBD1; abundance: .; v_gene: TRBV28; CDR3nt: TGTGCCAGCAGTTCACCCCAGGGACAGGGAGTGGGAAACACCATATATTTT; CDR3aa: CASSSPQGQGVGNTIYF
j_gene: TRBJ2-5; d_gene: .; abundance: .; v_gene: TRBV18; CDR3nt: TGTGCCAGCTCACCACGAGGATTCCAAGAGACCCAGTACTTC; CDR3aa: CASSPRGFQETQYF
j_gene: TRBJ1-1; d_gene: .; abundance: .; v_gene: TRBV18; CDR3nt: TGTGCCAGCTCACCCATGACACGAAACACTGAAGCTTTCTTT; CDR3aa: CASSPMTRNTEAFF
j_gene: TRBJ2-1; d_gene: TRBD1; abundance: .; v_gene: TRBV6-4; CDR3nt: TGTGCCAGCAGCGACGTCGACAGGGGTTCCCCTCCCTACAATGAGCAGTTCTTC; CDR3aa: CASSDVDRGSPPYNEQFF
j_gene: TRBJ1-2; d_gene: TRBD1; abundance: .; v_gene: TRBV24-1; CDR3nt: TGTGCCACCAGTGATTCCGGGACAGGGGGCGACGGCTACACCTTC; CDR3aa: CATSDSGTGGDGYTF
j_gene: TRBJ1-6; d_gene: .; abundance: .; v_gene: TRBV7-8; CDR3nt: TGTGCCAGCAGCTTAGTTTGGGGGGGAGAGGGTTCACCCCTCCACTTT; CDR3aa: CASSLVWGGEGSPLHF
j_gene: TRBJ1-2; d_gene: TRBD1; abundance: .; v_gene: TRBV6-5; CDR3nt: TGTGCCAGCAGTTACGGGACAGGGGCTGTAGGCTATGGCTACACCTTC; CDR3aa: CASSYGTGAVGYGYTF
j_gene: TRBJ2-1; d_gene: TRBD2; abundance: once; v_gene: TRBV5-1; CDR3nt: TGCGCCAGCAGCCCCGGACTAGTCCCCTACAATGAGCAGTTCTTC; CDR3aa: CASSPGLVPYNEQFF
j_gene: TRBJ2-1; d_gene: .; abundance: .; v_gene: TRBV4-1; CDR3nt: TGCGCCAGCAGCCAAGAGGGAGCGCTTAGCTACAATGAGCAGTTCTTC; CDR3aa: CASSQEGALSYNEQFF
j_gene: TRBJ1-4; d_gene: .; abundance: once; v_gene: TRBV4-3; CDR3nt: TGCGCCAGCAGCCAAGATCACGGGCGGGGAAAACTGTTTTTT; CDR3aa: CASSQDHGRGKLFF
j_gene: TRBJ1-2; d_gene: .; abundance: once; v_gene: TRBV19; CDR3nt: TGTGCCAGTAGTATAGATGGAGCTTTGAGCTATGGCTACACCTTC; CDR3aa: CASSIDGALSYGYTF
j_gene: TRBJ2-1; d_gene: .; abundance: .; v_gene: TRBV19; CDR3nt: TGTGCCAGTAGTATATCGGGTTCCTACAATGAGCAGTTCTTC; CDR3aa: CASSISGSYNEQFF
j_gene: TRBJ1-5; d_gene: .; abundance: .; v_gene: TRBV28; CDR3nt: TGTGCCAGCAGCCCGGGGACAAATCCTTATCAGCCCCAGCATTTT; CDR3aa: CASSPGTNPYQPQHF
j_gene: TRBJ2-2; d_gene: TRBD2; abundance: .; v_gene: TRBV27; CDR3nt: TGTGCCAGCAGTCCCAGGAGGGGAGGGAGCACCGGGGAGCTGTTTTTT; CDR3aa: CASSPRRGGSTGELFF
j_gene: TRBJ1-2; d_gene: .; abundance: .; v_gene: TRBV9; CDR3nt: TGTGCCAGCAGGAATCAGAACTATGGCTACACCTTC; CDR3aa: CASRNQNYGYTF
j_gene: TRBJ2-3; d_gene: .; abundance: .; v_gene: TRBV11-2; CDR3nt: TGTGCCAGCAGCTTAGTGCGCGGACTCCGCACAGATACGCAGTATTTT; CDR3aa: CASSLVRGLRTDTQYF
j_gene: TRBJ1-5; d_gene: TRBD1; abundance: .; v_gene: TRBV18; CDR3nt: TGTGCCAGCAGTTCCGGGACAGGGGGTATTATTGATCAGCCCCAGCATTTT; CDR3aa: CASSSGTGGIIDQPQHF
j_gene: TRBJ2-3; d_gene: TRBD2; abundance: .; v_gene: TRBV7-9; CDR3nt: TGTGCCAGCAGCTGGGGACTAGCGGCTGACACAGATACGCAGTATTTT; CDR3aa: CASSWGLAADTDTQYF